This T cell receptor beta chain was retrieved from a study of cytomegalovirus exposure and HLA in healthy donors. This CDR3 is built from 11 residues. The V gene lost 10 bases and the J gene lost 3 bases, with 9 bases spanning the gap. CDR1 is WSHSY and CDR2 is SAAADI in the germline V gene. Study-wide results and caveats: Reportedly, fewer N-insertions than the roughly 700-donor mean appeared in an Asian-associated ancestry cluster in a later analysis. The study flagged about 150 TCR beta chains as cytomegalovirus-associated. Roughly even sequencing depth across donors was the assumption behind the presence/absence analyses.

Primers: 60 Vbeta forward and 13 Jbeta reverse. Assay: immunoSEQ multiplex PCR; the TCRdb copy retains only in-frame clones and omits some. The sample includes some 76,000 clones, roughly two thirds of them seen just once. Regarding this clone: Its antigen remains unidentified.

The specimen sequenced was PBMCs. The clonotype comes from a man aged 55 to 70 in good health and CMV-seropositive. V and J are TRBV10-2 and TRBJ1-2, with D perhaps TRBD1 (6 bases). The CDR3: CATRTDYGYTF. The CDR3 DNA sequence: TGCGCCACCAGGACAGACTATGGCTACACCTTC.